These 8 T cell receptor beta chains originate from one sample sequenced in a study of blood T cell repertoires in COVID-19. Here immunoSEQ multiplex PCR was the method, and the copy in TCRdb shows in-frame clones only, minus some. The repertoire holds tens of thousands of clones, with 80% as singletons. Sequencing was performed on peripheral blood. These receptors all come from a woman of 80 years or more with acute or convalescent COVID-19.

The genes are TRBV7-8 and TRBJ1-2; unclear D gene. Germline CDR1 SGHVS, CDR2 FQNEAQ. This CDR3 region has 15 residues. The ends were cut back, 1 base at V and 0 bases at J, with 9 bases in the middle. The CDR3 nucleotides are TGTGCCAGCAGCTTAGTGCGCAAAGCTAACTATGGCTACACCTTC. Protein sequence: CASSLVRKANYGYTF. The variable domain in full, completed from reference TRBV7-8 and TRBJ1-2, reads GAGVSQSPRYKVAKRGQDVALRCDPISGHVSLFWYQQALGQGPEFLTYFQNEAQLDKSGLPSDRFFAERPEGSVSTLKIQRTQQEDSAVYLCASSLVRKANYGYTFGSGTRLTVV.

This clone was detected only a few times. The rearrangement joins TRBV7-2 to TRBJ2-7; D might be TRBD2 (5 bases). The CDR3 loop spans 14 amino acids. Germline CDR1 SGHTA, CDR2 FQGNSA. Between the trimmed V and J ends, which lost 0 bases and 0 bases, there was a span of 6 bases. CDR3 nucleotides: TGTGCCAGCAGCTTAGCCAGCGGCTCCTACGAGCAGTACTTC. It is translated as CASSLASGSYEQYF. Using reference TRBV7-2 and TRBJ2-7 for the parts outside the CDR3, the full variable domain is GAGVSQSPSNKVTEKGKDVELRCDPISGHTALYWYRQSLGQGLEFLIYFQGNSAPDKSGLPSDRFSAERTGGSVSTLTIQRTQQEDSAVYLCASSLASGSYEQYFGPGTRLTVT.

This clone has only one observation. The chain is built from TRBV5-1 and TRBJ2-4; a possible D gene is TRBD1 (6 bases). The V end lost 4 bases, the J end lost 6 bases, and 20 bases lay between the germline ends. The CDR3 consists of 16 residues. The V gene's germline CDR1 is SGHRS and CDR2 YFSETQ. DNA of the CDR3: TGCGCCAGCAGCATTATACAGGGTGGGGGCCTAAACATTCAGTACTTC. It specifies CASSIIQGGGLNIQYF.

V usage is TRBV19 and J usage is TRBJ1-2; no clear D gene. Germline CDR1 and CDR2: LNHDA and SQIVND (reference sequence). This CDR3 region has 13 residues. Between the trimmed V and J ends, which lost 7 bases and 0 bases, there was a span of 9 bases. The CDR3 sequence is CASNVRANYGYTF. DNA for the CDR3: TGTGCCAGTAATGTCCGGGCTAACTATGGCTACACCTTC.

This clone was found a few times. This rearrangement joins TRBV6-1 to TRBJ2-5; 7 nucleotides match TRBD2. V shed 1 base, J shed 7 bases, and the junction held 18 bases outside the gene matches. The CDR3 covers 18 residues. CDR1 is MNHNS and CDR2 is SASEGT in the germline V gene. CDR3 residues: CASSEVPFGGGTSRTQYF. The CDR3 DNA follows: TGTGCCAGCAGTGAAGTGCCCTTTGGGGGAGGGACGTCCAGGACCCAGTACTTC.

The chain combines TRBV6-1 with TRBJ2-2, with a possible D match to TRBD1 (5 bases). Germline CDR1 and CDR2: MNHNS and SASEGT. The CDR3 runs 17 residues. V was pared by 3 bases and J by 1 base, with 15 bases between. The CDR3 loop reads CASSDQGAVLNTGELFF. The DNA for the CDR3 is TGTGCCAGCAGTGACCAAGGGGCGGTTCTGAACACCGGGGAGCTGTTTTTT.

The V gene is TRBV15, the J gene TRBJ2-7, with D perhaps matching TRBD1 (5 bases). Trimming took 5 bases from V and 3 from J, leaving 11 bases between them. CDR3 length: 13 amino acids. CDR1 is LNHNV and CDR2 is YYDKDF in the germline V gene (reference sequence). CDR3 DNA: TGTGCCACCAGCGGACACGTGGTCTACGAGCAGTACTTC. This codes for CATSGHVVYEQYF.

Details on this clone: The junction and the germline gene differ at one end; a read error may be behind it. The chain uses TRBV7-9 and TRBJ1-4; a weak D match, TRBD1 (6 bases). Per the germline V gene, CDR1 is SEHNR and CDR2 is FQNEAQ (reference sequence). This CDR3 region has 15 residues. The CDR3 sequence is CASSVAQGMSEKLFF. The CDR3 nucleotides are TGTGCCAGCAGCGTAGCACAGGGTATGTCGGAAAAACTGTTTTTT.